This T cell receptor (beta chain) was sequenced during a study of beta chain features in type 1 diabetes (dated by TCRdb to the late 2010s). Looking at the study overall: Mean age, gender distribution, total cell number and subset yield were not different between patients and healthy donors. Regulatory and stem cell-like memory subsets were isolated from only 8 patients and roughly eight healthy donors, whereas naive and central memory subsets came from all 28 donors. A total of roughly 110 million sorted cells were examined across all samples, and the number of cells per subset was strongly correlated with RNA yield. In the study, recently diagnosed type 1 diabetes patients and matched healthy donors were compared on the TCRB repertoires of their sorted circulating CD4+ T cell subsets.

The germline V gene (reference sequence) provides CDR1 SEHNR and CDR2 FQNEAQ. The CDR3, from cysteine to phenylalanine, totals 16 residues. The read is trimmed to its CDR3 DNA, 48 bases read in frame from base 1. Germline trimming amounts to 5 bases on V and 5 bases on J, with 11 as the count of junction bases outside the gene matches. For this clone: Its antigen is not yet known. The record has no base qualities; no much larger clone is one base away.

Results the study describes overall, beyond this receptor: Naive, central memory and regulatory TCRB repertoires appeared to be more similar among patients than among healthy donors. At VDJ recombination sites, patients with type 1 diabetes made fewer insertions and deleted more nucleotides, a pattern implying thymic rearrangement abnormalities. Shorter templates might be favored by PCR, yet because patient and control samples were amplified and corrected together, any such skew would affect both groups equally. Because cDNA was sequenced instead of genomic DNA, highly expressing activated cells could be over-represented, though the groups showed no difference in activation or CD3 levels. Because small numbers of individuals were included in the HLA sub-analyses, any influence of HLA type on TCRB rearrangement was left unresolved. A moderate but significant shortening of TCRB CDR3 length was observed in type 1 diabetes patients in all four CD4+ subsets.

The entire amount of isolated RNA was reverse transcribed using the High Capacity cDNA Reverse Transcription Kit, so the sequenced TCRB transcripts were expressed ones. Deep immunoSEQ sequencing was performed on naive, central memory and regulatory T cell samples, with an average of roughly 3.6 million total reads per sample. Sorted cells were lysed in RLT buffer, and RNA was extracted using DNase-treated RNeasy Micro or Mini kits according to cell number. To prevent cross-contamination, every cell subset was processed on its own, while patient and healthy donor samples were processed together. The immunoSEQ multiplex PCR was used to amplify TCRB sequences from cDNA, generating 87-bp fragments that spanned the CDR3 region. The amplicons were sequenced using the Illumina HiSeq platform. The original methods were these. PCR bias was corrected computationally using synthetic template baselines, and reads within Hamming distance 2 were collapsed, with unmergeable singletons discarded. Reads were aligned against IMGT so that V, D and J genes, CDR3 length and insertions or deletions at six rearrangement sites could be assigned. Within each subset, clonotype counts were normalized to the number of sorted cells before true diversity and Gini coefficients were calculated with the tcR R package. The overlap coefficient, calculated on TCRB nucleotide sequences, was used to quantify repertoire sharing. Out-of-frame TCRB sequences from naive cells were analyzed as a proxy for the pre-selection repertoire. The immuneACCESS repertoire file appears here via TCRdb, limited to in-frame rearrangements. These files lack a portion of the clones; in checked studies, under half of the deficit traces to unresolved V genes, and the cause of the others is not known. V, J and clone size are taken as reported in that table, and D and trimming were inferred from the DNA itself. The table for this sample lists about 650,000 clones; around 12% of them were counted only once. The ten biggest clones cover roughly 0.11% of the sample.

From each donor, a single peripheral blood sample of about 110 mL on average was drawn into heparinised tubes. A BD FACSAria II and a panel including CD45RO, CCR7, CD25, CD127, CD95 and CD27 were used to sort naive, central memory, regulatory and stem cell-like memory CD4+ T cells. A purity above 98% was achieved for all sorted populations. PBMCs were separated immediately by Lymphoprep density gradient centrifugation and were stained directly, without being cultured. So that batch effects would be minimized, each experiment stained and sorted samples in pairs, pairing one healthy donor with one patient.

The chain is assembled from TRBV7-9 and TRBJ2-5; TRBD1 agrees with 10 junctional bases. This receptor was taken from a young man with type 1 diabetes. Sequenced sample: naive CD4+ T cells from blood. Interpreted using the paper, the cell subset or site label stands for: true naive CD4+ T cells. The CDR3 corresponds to CASSPAGTGEIETQYF. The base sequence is TGTGCCAGCAGCCCAGCTGGGACAGGGGAGATCGAGACCCAGTACTTC.